The clone carrying this TCR beta chain has a handful of counts. The antigen is undetermined. The TCRbeta library incorporated unique molecular identifiers. TCRdb re-called the PCR reads through MiXCR, storing one row per CDR3 protein. The sample yields under 70,000 distinct CDR3 sequences, about a tenth seen once. This record belongs to a study of T-cell reconstitution after alpha-beta-depleted transplantation in children. Findings and caveats of the study: At the one-year point after transplant, T-cell counts and TCRbeta diversity were found to come mostly from T cells that had been newly produced. Diversity of TCRbeta at day 60 was high in some patients, arising from surviving recipient T cells and thymic progenitors.

This specimen was PBMCs, taken before TCRalphabeta/CD19-depleted stem cell transplant. The sequence derives from a boy under 18 with acute myeloid leukemia, due to receive a stem cell transplant.

The CDR3 sequence is CASSAVSGNTIYF. The CDR3 DNA reads as TGTGCCAGCAGTGCCGTCTCTGGAAACACCATATATTTT. The chain uses TRBV25-1 and TRBJ1-3; no clear D gene. Germline V lookup: CDR1 MGHDK, CDR2 SYGVNS. This CDR3 is built from 13 residues. Trimming took off 4 bases at V and 0 bases at J, with 4 bases between the two ends. The complete variable domain, with remaining parts taken from reference TRBV25-1 and TRBJ1-3, reads EADIYQTPRYLVIGTGKKITLECSQTMGHDKMYWYQQDPGMELHLIHYSYGVNSTEKGDLSSESTVSRIRTEHFPLTLESARPSHTSQYLCASSAVSGNTIYFGEGSWLTVV.